This TCR beta chain is from a study of control samples from healthy donors and cancer patients. Assay used: immunoSEQ multiplex PCR; TCRdb lists only in-frame clones, some missing. The table lists some 89,000 clones, about 84% of them singletons, with 2.1% in the top ten. The sample was blood. The receptor was isolated from a woman aged 40 to 55 in good health.

The CDR3 loop is CASSLYWGNTEAFF. In nucleotides, the CDR3 is TGTGCCAGCAGTTTATACTGGGGGAACACTGAAGCTTTCTTT. The rearrangement uses TRBV27 and TRBJ1-1; D gene ambiguous. With 1 base removed from V and 1 base from J, the gap between germline ends came to 7 bases. CDR3 length: 14 amino acids. From germline, CDR1 is MNHEY and CDR2 SMNVEV (reference sequence).